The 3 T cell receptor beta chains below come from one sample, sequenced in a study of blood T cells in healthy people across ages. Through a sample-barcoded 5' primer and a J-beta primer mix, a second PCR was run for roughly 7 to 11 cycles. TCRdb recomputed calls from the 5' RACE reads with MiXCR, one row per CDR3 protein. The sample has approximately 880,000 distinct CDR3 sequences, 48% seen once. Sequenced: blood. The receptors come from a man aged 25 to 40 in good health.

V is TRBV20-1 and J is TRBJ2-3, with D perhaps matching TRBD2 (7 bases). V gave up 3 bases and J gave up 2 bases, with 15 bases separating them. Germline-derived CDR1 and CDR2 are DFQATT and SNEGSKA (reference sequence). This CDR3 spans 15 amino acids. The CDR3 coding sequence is TGCAGTGCTAGTGGTGCGGGGGCGATCACAGATACGCAGTATTTT. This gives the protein CSASGAGAITDTQYF.

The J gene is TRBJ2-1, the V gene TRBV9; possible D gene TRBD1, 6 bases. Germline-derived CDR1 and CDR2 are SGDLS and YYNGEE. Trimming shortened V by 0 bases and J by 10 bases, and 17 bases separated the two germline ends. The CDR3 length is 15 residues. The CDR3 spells CASSVVGREQGEQFF. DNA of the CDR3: TGTGCCAGCAGCGTAGTTGGTAGAGAGCAGGGGGAGCAGTTCTTC.

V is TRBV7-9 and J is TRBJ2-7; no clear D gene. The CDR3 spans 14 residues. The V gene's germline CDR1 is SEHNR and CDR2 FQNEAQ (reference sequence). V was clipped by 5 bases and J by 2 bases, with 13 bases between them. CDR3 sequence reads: CASSLRTEPYEQYF. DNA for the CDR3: TGTGCCAGCAGCCTTCGGACGGAACCCTACGAGCAGTACTTC.